Given below is one T cell receptor beta chain in context. Its target is not known. PCR used 60 Vbeta primers and 13 Jbeta primers. Data came from immunoSEQ multiplex PCR; TCRdb stores just in-frame clones and leaves some out. The table has just over 150,000 clones, around 84% seen once. This sample was included in a study of cytomegalovirus exposure and HLA in healthy donors. Study at large: A prior analysis found around 110 million unique TCR beta sequences from some 190 million T cells. Regarding the study as a whole: Some V segments, TRBV6-2 and TRBV6-3 among them, were indistinguishable and were therefore excluded. Altogether, more than 150 TCR beta chains were recorded as cytomegalovirus-associated. It was reported that the classifier diagnosed cytomegalovirus status with high specificity and sensitivity in both the original and validation cohorts.

Germline CDR1 is MNHEY and CDR2 is SVGAGI. After removal of 3 bases from V and 5 bases from J, the junction contained 9 bases not matched to a gene. The CDR3 has 15 residues. V gene TRBV6-5 combines with J gene TRBJ2-5; TRBD2 matches 7 bases. The clonotype originates from a woman in her late teens or twenties in good health and CMV-seronegative. Sequenced: PBMCs. The CDR3 spells CASSYQGDGGETQYF. CDR3 DNA sequence: TGTGCCAGCAGTTATCAAGGGGACGGGGGGGAGACCCAGTACTTC.